This T cell receptor beta chain was documented in a study of T cell changes during pregnancy in multiple sclerosis. Only in-frame clones appear in the TCRdb table, and some are missing; sequencing was by immunoSEQ multiplex PCR. The table records approximately 21,000 clones, approximately 90% of them present only once. The CDR3 is made up of 14 amino acids. Trimming pared 6 bases from V and 0 bases from J, leaving 12 bases between. From germline, CDR1 is SGHKS and CDR2 YYEKEE (reference sequence). The receptor was isolated from a female donor in good health, enrolled as a control in a pregnancy study. The J gene is TRBJ1-1, the V gene TRBV5-5; the D gene is possibly TRBD1 (5 bases). This material consisted of CD8+ T cells from peripheral blood mononuclear cells, taken in the third trimester of pregnancy. CDR3 loop: CASKTTGMNTEAFF. CDR3 nucleotide sequence: TGTGCCAGCAAAACAACAGGAATGAACACTGAAGCTTTCTTT.